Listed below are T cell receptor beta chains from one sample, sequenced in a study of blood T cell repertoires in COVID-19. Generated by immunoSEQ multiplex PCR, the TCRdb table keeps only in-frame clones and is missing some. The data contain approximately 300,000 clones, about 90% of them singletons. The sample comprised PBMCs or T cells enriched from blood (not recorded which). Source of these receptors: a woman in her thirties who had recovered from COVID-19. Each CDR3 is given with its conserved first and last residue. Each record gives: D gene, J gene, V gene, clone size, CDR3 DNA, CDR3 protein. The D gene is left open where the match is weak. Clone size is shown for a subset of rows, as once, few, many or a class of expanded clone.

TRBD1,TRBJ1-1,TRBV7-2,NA,TGTGCCAGCAGCTTACGGACAGGAGGCACTGAAGCTTTCTTT,CASSLRTGGTEAFF
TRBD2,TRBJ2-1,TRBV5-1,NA,TGCGCCAGCAGCAGGACTAGCGGGAACAATGAGCAGTTCTTC,CASSRTSGNNEQFF
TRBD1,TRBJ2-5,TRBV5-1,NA,TGCGCCAGCAGCGAAGACAGGGGGCTACGGGAGACCCAGTACTTC,CASSEDRGLRETQYF
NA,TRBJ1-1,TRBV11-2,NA,TGTGCCAGCACCAAGACACGGAACACTGAAGCTTTCTTT,CASTKTRNTEAFF
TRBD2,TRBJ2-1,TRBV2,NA,TGTGCCAGCTATTCTAGCGGCACCTACAATGAGCAGTTCTTC,CASYSSGTYNEQFF
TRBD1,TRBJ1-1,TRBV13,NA,TGTGCCAGCAGCTTGGACAGGGGGTACACTGAAGCTTTCTTT,CASSLDRGYTEAFF
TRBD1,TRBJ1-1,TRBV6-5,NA,TGTGCCAGCAACACAAGGGACAGGGAGGACACTGAAGCTTTCTTT,CASNTRDREDTEAFF
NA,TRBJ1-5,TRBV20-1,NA,TGCAGTGCTAGTAAAGCAGGGAATAGCAATCAGCCCCAGCATTTT,CSASKAGNSNQPQHF
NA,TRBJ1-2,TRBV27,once,TGTGCCAGCAGTTTATCGAGAACGATTGGGAGTACCTTC,CASSLSRTIGSTF
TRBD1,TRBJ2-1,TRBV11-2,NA,TGTGCCAGCAGCGGCCGGGACAGGGGGCGTTGGAGCTCCTACAATGAGCAGTTCTTC,CASSGRDRGRWSSYNEQFF
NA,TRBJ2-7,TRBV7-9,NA,TGTGCCAGCAGCTTAAAAGGCAGCGGACCGCTCGAGCAGTACTTC,CASSLKGSGPLEQYF
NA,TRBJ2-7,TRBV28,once,TGTGCCAGCAGTTTAGGACAGCGTCCCTACGAGCAGTACTTC,CASSLGQRPYEQYF
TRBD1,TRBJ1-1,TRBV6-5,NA,TGTGCCAGCAGTACCCGACAGGGGATAAGGGCTGAAGCTTTCTTT,CASSTRQGIRAEAFF
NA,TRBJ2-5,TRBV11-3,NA,TGTGCCAGCAGCGGCGCCGGGGAGACCCAGTACTTC,CASSGAGETQYF
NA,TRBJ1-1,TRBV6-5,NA,TGTGCCAGCAGTTACTCGATATTGACGGGGTCCACTGAAGCTTTCTTT,CASSYSILTGSTEAFF
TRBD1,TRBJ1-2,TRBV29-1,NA,TGCAGCTCAGACAGGGGAGGGGGCTACACCTTC,CSSDRGGGYTF
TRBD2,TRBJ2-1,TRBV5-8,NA,TGTGCCAGCAGCTTGCGAGTCCGCGGGAGGGCCGAATGGTTCTTC,CASSLRVRGRAEWFF
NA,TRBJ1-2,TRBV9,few,TGTGCCAGCAGCGTAGGGGGGTCAGGGGCTCCCTATGGCTACACCTTC,CASSVGGSGAPYGYTF
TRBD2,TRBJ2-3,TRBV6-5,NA,TGTGCCAGCAGTTACTCACCGGGAGGGGGCACAGATACGCAGTATTTT,CASSYSPGGGTDTQYF
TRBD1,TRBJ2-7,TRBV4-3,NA,TGCGCCAGCAGCTCTCGTATGGACAGGGAATACGAGCAGTACTTC,CASSSRMDREYEQYF
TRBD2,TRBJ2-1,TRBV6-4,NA,TGTGCCAGCAGTGACACGCCCGGGACTAGTAGGTTCTTC,CASSDTPGTSRFF
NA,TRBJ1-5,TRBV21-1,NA,TGTGCCAGCAGCAAATACGGACGGGATAATCAGCCCCAGCATTTT,CASSKYGRDNQPQHF
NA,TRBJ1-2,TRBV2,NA,TGTGCCAGCAGTGCGGTATACCTTGATGGCTACACCTTC,CASSAVYLDGYTF
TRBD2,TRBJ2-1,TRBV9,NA,TGTGCCAGCAGCGCTGGGCTAGCGGGAGGCTACAATGAGCAGTTCTTC,CASSAGLAGGYNEQFF
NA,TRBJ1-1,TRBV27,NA,TGTGCCAGCAGTCCTCCGGACGCGACAGGGAACACTGAAGCTTTCTTT,CASSPPDATGNTEAFF
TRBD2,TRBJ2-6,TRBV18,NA,TGTGCCAGCTCACGATCTAGCGGGAGGGCTGGGGCCAACGTCCTGACTTTC,CASSRSSGRAGANVLTF
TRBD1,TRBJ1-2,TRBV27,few,TGTGCCAGCAGTTTATTAGCAGGGGGCTCAGGGAACTATGGCTACACCTTC,CASSLLAGGSGNYGYTF
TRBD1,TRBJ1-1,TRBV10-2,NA,TGCGCCAGCAGTGAGTCGACAGGGTTAAAAGCTTTCTTT,CASSESTGLKAFF
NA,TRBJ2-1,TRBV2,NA,TGTGCCAGCAGTGAGAGGAGGGCTACCTACAATGAGCAGTTCTTC,CASSERRATYNEQFF
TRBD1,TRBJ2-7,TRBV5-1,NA,TGCGCCAGTACGGGACAGGGGGACGAGCAGTACTTC,CASTGQGDEQYF
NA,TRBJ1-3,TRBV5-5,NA,TGTGCCAGCAGCTTTATCTGGGAGGCTGGAAACACCATATATTTT,CASSFIWEAGNTIYF
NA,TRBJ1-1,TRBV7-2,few,TGTGCCAGCAGCTTTCGGTCGGCAGGGATGGGAACTGAAGCTTTCTTT,CASSFRSAGMGTEAFF
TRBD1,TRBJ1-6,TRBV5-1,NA,TGCGCCAGCAGCGGGACAGATAATTCACCCCTCCACTTT,CASSGTDNSPLHF
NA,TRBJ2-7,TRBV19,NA,TGTGCCAGTAGTATAGATCTGGGAGCCCGGGACGAGCAGTACTTC,CASSIDLGARDEQYF
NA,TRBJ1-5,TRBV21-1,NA,TGTGCCAGCAGCAAAGGGTTCTGGGACATCTCCGAGGGCGATCAGCCCCAGCATTTT,CASSKGFWDISEGDQPQHF
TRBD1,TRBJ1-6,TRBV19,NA,TGTGCCAGTAGTATGTTTGTGGACAGGGGGAATTCACCCCTCCACTTT,CASSMFVDRGNSPLHF
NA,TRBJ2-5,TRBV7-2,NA,TGTGCCAGCAGCCGTACCCCGGGACTCCAAGAGACCCAGTACTTC,CASSRTPGLQETQYF
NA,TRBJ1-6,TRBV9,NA,TGTGCCAGCAGCGTAAGCACAGCCGCCAATTCACCCCTCCACTTT,CASSVSTAANSPLHF
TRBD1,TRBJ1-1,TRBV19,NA,TGTGCCAGTAGTGTCACAGGGGGTGGTCAAGTCGAAGCTTTCTTT,CASSVTGGGQVEAFF
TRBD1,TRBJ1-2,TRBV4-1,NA,TGCGCCAGCAGCCAAAGTACAGGGGGCTATGGCTACACCTTC,CASSQSTGGYGYTF
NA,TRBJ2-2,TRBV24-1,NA,TGTGCCACCAGTGATTCGGGTAGGGCAGGGACATCCCGCGGCACCGGGGAGCTGTTTTTT,CATSDSGRAGTSRGTGELFF
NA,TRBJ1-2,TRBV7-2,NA,TGTGCCAGCAGCTTAGCTCGGGATGGCTACACCTTC,CASSLARDGYTF
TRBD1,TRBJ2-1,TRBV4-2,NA,TGTGCCAGCAGCCAAGAGGACAGGGGGGTGTACAATGAGCAGTTCTTC,CASSQEDRGVYNEQFF
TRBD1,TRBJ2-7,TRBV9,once,TGTGCCAGCAGCCCCCAGGCGGGACAGGGTTACGAGCAGTACTTC,CASSPQAGQGYEQYF
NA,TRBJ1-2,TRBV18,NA,TGTGCCAGCTCACCGGAGACCGTCGAGCGTGGCTACACCTTC,CASSPETVERGYTF
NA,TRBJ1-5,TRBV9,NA,TGTGCCAGCAGCGAGGCAGGGGATGGCAATCAGCCCCAGCATTTT,CASSEAGDGNQPQHF
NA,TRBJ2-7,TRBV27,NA,TGTGCCAGCAGCTCCCTGTCCTGGCTAGCCCACGAGCAGTACTTC,CASSSLSWLAHEQYF
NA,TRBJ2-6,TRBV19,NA,TGTGCCAGTAGTGAGTCTGGGGCCAACGTCCTGACTTTC,CASSESGANVLTF
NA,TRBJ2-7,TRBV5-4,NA,TGTGCCAGCGCACCTACGGCTAGCCACGAGCAGTACTTC,CASAPTASHEQYF
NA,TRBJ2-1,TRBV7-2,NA,TGTGCCAGCAGCTTAGGCGCTAGCAGGGGCAATGAGCAGTTCTTC,CASSLGASRGNEQFF
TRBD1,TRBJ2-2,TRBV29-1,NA,TGCAGCGTCAGGACAGGGAGAGACCGCACCGGGGAGCTGTTTTTT,CSVRTGRDRTGELFF
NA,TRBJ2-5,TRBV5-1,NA,TGCGCCAGCAGCTTGGGACTAGAGGCCCAGTACTTC,CASSLGLEAQYF
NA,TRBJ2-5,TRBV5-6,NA,TGTGCCAGCAGCTTGGGGGCGGGGAAAGAGACCCAGTACTTC,CASSLGAGKETQYF
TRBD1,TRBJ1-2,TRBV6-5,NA,TGTGCCAGCAGTTACACCGGGACAGGCTATGGCTACACCTTC,CASSYTGTGYGYTF
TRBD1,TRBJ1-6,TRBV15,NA,TGTGCCACCACCCGGACAGGTCAAGAAGATTCACCCCTCCACTTT,CATTRTGQEDSPLHF